This TCR beta chain was recovered during a study of T cell repertoires in cytomegalovirus infection. Study-wide background: Public signatures in TCR beta pointed to CMV infection and matching HLA type. Whole-study results and caveats: CMV-specific TCR beta clonotypes restricted by HLA-C were the ones dominating the ex vivo response.

TCRdb re-called the reads through MiXCR, storing one row per CDR3 protein. This sample has approximately 470,000 distinct CDR3 sequences, with roughly 43% found just once. This clonotype has only a few counts. Its target is unknown. This CDR3 has 14 amino acids. V dropped 5 bases and J dropped 8 bases, with 16 bases sitting between them. From germline, CDR1 is SNHLY and CDR2 FYNNEI. This specimen consisted of cultured PBMCs, obtained from culture after CMV antigen stimulation. The genes are TRBV2 and TRBJ2-1; D is possibly TRBD2 (5 bases). The clonotype comes from a human donor in good health (CMV status not recorded). Some clones in this sample may be carry-over from other donors' samples. For the CDR3, the DNA is TGTGCCAGCAGTTTCCGGGATACCTTCGATGAGCAGTTCTTC. This sequence encodes CASSFRDTFDEQFF.